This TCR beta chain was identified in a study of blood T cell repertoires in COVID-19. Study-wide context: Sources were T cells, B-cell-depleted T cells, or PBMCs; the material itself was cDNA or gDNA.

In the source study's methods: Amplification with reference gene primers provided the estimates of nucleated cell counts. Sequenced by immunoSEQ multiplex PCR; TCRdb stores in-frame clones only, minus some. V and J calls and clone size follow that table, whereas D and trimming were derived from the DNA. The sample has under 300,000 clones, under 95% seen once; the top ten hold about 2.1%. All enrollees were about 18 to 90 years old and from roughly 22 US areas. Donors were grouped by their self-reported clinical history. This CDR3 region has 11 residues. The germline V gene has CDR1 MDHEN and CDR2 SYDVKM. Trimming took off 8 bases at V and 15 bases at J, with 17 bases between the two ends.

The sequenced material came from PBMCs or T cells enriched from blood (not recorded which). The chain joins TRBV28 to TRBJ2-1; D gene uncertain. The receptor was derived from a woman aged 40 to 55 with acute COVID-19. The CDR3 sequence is CASGLGSRWFF. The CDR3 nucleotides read TGTGCCAGCGGCCTGGGCTCTCGGTGGTTCTTC.